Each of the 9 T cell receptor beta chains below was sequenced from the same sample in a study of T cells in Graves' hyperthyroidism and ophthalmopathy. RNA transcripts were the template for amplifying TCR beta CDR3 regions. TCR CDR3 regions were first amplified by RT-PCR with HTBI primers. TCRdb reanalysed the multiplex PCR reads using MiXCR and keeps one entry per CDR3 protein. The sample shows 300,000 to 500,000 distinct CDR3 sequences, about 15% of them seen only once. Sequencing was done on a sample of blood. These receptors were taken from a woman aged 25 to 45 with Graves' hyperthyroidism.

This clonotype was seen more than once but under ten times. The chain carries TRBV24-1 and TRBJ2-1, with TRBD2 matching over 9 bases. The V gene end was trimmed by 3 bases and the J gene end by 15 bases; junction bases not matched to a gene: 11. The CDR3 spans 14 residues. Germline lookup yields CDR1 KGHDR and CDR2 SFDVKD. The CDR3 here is CATSDTTLAGVRFF. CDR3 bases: TGTGCCACCAGTGATACAACGTTAGCGGGAGTAAGGTTCTTC.

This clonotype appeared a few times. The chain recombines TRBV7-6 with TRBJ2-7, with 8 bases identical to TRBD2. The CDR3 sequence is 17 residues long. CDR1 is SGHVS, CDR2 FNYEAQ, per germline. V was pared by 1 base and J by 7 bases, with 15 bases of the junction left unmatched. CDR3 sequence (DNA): TGTGCCAGCAGCTTAGTATCCCCTCCAGCGGGAGAGTGGGAGCAGTACTTC. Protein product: CASSLVSPPAGEWEQYF.

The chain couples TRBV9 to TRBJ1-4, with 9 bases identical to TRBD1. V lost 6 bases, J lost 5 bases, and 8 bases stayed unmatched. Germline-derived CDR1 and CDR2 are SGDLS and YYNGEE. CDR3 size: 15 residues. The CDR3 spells CASTAGGQGNEKLFF. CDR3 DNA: TGTGCCAGCACGGCCGGAGGACAGGGGAATGAAAAACTGTTTTTT.

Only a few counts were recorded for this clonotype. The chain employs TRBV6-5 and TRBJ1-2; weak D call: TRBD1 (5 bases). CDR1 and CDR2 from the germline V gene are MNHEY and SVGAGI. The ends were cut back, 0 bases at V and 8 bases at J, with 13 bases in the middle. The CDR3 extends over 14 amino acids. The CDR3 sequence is CASSYSGTPAGYTF. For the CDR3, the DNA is TGTGCCAGCAGTTACTCTGGGACTCCAGCAGGCTACACCTTC.

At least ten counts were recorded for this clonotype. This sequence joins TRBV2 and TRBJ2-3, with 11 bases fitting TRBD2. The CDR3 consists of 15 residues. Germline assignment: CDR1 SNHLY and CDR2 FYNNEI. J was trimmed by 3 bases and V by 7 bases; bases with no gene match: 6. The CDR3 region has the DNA TGTGCCAGCAAGCTACTAGCGGGAGATACAGATACGCAGTATTTT. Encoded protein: CASKLLAGDTDTQYF.

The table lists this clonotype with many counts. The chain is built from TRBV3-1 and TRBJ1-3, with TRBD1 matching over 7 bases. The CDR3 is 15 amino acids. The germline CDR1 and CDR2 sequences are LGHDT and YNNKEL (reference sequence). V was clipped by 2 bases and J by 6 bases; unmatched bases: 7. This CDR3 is CASSQPWQGVNTIYF. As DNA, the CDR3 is TGTGCCAGCAGCCAACCGTGGCAGGGGGTAAACACCATATATTTT.

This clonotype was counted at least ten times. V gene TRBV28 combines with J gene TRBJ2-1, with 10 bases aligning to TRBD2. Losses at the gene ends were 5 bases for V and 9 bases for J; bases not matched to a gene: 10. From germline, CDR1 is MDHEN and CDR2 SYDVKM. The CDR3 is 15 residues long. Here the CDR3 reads CASSRQVAGGSEQFF. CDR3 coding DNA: TGTGCCAGCAGTCGGCAGGTAGCGGGAGGAAGTGAGCAGTTCTTC.

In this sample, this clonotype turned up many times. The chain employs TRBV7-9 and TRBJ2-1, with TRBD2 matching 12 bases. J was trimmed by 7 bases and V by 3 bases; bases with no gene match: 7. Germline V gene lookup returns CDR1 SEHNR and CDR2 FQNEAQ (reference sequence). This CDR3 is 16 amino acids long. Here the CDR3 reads CASSFPRLAGVNEQFF. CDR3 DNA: TGTGCCAGCAGCTTCCCTCGACTAGCGGGAGTGAATGAGCAGTTCTTC.

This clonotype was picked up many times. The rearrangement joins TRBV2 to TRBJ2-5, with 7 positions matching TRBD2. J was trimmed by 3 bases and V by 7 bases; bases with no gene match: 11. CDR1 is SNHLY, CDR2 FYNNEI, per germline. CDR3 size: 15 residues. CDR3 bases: TGTGCCAGCATCGGCCGGGCTAGCGGTGAAGAGACCCAGTACTTC. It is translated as CASIGRASGEETQYF.